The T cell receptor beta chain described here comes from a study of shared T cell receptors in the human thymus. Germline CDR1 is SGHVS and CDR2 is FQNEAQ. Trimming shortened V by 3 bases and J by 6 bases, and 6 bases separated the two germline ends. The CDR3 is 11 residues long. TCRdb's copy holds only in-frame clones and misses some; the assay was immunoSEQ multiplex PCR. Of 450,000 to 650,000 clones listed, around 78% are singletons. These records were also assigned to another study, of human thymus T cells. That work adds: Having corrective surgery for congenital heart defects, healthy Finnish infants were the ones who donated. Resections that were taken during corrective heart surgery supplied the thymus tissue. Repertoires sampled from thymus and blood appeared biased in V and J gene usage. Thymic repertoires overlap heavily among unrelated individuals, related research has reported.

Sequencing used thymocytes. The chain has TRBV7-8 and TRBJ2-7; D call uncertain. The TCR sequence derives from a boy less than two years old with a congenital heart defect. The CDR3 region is CASSFSLEQYF. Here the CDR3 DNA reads TGTGCCAGCAGCTTTTCCCTCGAGCAGTACTTC.